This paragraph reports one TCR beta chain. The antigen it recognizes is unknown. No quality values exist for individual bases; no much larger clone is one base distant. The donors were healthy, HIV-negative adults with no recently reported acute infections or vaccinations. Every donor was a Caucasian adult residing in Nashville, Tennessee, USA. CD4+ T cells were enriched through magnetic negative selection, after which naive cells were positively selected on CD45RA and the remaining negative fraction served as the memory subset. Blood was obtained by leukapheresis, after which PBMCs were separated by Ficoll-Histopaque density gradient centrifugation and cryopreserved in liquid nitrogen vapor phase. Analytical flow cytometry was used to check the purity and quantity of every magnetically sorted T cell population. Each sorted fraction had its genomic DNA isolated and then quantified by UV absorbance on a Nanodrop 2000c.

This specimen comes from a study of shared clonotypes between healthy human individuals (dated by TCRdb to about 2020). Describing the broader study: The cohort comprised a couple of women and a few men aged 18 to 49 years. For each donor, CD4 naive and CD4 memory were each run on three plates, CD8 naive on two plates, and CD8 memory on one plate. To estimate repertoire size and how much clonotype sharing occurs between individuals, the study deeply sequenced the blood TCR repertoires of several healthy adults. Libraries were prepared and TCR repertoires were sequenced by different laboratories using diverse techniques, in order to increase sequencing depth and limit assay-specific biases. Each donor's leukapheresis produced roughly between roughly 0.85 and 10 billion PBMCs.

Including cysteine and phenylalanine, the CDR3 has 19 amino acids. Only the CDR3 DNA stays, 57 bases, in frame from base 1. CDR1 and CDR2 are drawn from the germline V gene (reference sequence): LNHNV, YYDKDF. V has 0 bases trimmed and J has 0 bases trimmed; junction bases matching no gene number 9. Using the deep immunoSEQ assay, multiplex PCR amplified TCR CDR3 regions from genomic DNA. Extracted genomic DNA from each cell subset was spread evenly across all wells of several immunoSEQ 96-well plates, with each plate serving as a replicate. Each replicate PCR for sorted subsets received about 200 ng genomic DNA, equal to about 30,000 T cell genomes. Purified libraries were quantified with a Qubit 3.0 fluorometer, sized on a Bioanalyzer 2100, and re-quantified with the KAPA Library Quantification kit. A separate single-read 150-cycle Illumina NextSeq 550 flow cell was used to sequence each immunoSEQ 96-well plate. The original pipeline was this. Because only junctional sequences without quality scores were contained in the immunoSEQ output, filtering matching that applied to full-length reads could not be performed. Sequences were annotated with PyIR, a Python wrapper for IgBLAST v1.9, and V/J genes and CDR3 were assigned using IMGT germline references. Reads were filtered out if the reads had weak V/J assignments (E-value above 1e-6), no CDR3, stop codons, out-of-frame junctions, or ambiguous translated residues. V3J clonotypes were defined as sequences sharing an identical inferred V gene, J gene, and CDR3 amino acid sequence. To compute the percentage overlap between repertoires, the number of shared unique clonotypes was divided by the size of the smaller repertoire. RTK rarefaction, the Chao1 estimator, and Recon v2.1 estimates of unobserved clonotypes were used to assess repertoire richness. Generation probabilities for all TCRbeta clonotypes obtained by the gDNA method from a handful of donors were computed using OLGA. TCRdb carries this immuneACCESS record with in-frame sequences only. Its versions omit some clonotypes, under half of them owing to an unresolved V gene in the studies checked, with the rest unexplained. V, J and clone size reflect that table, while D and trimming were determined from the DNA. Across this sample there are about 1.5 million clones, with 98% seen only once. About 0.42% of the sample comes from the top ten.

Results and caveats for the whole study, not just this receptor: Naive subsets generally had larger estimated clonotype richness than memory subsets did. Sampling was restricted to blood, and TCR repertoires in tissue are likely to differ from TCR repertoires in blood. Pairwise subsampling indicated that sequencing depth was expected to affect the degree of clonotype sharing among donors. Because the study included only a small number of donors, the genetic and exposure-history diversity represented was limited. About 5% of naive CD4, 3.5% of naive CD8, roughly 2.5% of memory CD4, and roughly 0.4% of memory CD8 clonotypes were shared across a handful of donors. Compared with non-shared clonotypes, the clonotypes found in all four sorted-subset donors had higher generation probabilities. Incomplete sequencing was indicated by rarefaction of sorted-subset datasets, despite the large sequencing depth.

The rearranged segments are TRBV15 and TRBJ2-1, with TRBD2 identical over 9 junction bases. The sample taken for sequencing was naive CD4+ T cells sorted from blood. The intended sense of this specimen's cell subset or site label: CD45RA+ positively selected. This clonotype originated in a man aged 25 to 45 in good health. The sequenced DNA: TGTGCCACCAGCAGAGATGTGCTAGCGGGGCGAAGCTCCTACAATGAGCAGTTCTTC. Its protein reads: CATSRDVLAGRSSYNEQFF.